The sequence of this TCR beta chain was determined in a study of cytomegalovirus exposure and HLA in healthy donors. The germline CDR1 and CDR2 sequences are PRHDT and FYEKMQ (reference sequence). The CDR3 contains 14 residues. Trimming cost V 0 bases and J 2 bases, with 8 bases left between them. Amplification used 60 Vbeta primers and 13 Jbeta primers. Repertoires were generated with immunoSEQ multiplex PCR, while TCRdb's copy carries only in-frame clones and drops some. The sample carries some 140,000 clones, 65% to 80% recorded once. The sequencing sample was made of PBMCs. The receptor comes from a woman aged 40 to 50 in good health and CMV-seronegative. The chain recombines TRBV13 with TRBJ2-7, with D unresolved. The CDR3 bases are TGTGCCAGCAGCTTAGGACAGAGTACCTACGAGCAGTACTTC. Its translation: CASSLGQSTYEQYF.